The 13 T cell receptor beta chains given below trace back to one sample, sequenced in a study of shared clonotypes between healthy human individuals. Produced via immunoSEQ multiplex PCR; TCRdb's table is partial and in-frame only. The profile shows 2 million or so clones, 95% of them singletons. Material: naive CD4+ T cells sorted from blood. Specified subset: CD45RA+ positively selected. These receptors all come from a man aged 18 to 30 in good health.

The V call is TRBV29-1, the J call TRBJ2-5; D is unresolved. This CDR3 is 11 amino acids long. From germline, CDR1 is SQVTM and CDR2 ANQGSEA. Trimming removed 3 bases at V and 1 base at J, with 3 bases between. CDR3 DNA: TGCAGCGTTGAGGGCCAAGAGACCCAGTACTTC. Translated, it gives CSVEGQETQYF. The variable domain in full, completed from reference TRBV29-1 and TRBJ2-5, reads SAVISQKPSRDICQRGTSLTIQCQVDSQVTMMFWYRQQPGQSLTLIATANQGSEATYESGFVIDKFPISRPNLTFSTLTVSNMSPEDSSIYLCSVEGQETQYFGPGTRLLVL.

The chain recombines TRBV7-3 with TRBJ2-1; TRBD2 aligns across 9 bases. After removal of 5 bases from V and 9 bases from J, the junction contained 14 bases not matched to a gene. CDR1 is SGHTA and CDR2 is FQGTGA in the germline V gene. The CDR3 contains 16 residues. In nucleotides, the CDR3 is TGTGCCAGCAGCCCAGAGCGCGCGGGGGGGCCGGTTGAGCAGTTCTTC. Translation gives CASSPERAGGPVEQFF.

The rearrangement uses TRBV7-2 and TRBJ2-1, with 8 positions matching TRBD1. Germline trimming cut 5 bases from V and 0 bases from J; bases unmatched to any gene: 9. Germline CDR1 is SGHTA and CDR2 is FQGNSA. The CDR3 contains 17 residues. The CDR3 reads CASSPRTGSVSYNEQFF. The CDR3 nucleotides read TGTGCCAGCAGCCCAAGGACAGGGTCGGTCTCCTACAATGAGCAGTTCTTC. Looking up the rest from reference TRBV7-2 and TRBJ2-1 gives the full variable domain: GAGVSQSPSNKVTEKGKDVELRCDPISGHTALYWYRQSLGQGLEFLIYFQGNSAPDKSGLPSDRFSAERTGGSVSTLTIQRTQQEDSAVYLCASSPRTGSVSYNEQFFGPGTRLTVL.

This clone was found once. The chain employs TRBV9 and TRBJ1-1; possibly TRBD1 for D (5 bases). Germline CDR1 and CDR2: SGDLS and YYNGEE. V was shortened by 4 bases and J by 6 bases, with 19 bases between the two germline ends. The CDR3 has 15 residues. The CDR3 nucleotides read TGTGCCAGCAGCCCCGGGGGAGGGCGTACGGCTGAAGCTTTCTTT. It encodes CASSPGGGRTAEAFF.

The rearrangement links TRBV27 to TRBJ1-2; a possible D gene is TRBD1 (6 bases). This CDR3 comprises 14 residues. V dropped 4 bases and J dropped 5 bases, with 14 bases sitting between them. Germline-derived CDR1 and CDR2 are MNHEY and SMNVEV (reference sequence). CDR3 residues: CASSSQGRHYGYTF. CDR3 sequence (DNA): TGTGCCAGCAGTTCACAGGGTCGCCATTATGGCTACACCTTC.

The gene calls are TRBV10-3 and TRBJ2-7; D perhaps matches TRBD1 (6 bases). Germline loops: CDR1 ENHRY, CDR2 SYGVKD. This CDR3 contains 14 residues. The V gene lost 6 bases and the J gene lost 0 bases, with 12 bases spanning the gap. For the CDR3, the DNA is TGTGCCATCAGGGCCGGGACAAGCTCCTACGAGCAGTACTTC. Translating gives CAIRAGTSSYEQYF.

This clone was counted between two and nine times. The chain carries TRBV2 and TRBJ2-7; tentatively, D is TRBD2 (6 bases). Trimming took off 6 bases at V and 0 bases at J, with 15 bases between the two ends. Germline CDR1 SNHLY, CDR2 FYNNEI. The CDR3 runs to 15 residues. The CDR3 DNA sequence: TGTGCCAGCAGCCCTCAAACTAGCCTCTCCTACGAGCAGTACTTC. Its protein is CASSPQTSLSYEQYF.

The chain carries TRBV2 and TRBJ2-2, with D unclear. The CDR3 consists of 13 residues. Germline lookup yields CDR1 SNHLY and CDR2 FYNNEI. V lost 7 bases to trimming and J lost 6 bases, with 12 bases between them. CDR3 bases: TGTGCCAGCACCATAGACCAACCCGGGGAGCTGTTTTTT. This sequence encodes CASTIDQPGELFF.

The V and J genes are TRBV2 and TRBJ2-7, with 8 positions matching TRBD1. CDR3 length: 15 residues. Losses at the gene ends were 4 bases for V and 5 bases for J; bases not matched to a gene: 10. Per the germline V gene, CDR1 is SNHLY and CDR2 is FYNNEI. As DNA, the CDR3 is TGTGCCAGCAGTGTACTGACAGGGGCTTGGAACGAGCAGTACTTC. It translates to CASSVLTGAWNEQYF.

At least ten counts were recorded for this clone. The genes are TRBV9 and TRBJ2-7, with no clear D. Germline CDR1 SGDLS, CDR2 YYNGEE. V shed 4 bases and J shed 6 bases, with 20 bases lying between them. CDR3 size: 15 residues. The CDR3 DNA sequence: TGTGCCAGCAGCCCACAGCCGACCTCCTTTAGCGAGCAGTACTTC. Protein product: CASSPQPTSFSEQYF.

The CDR3 DNA sequence: TGTGCCAGCAGCAGGGACAGTAACATTCAGTACTTC. It is translated as CASSRDSNIQYF. The chain joins TRBV7-2 to TRBJ2-4; 7 bases are a match to TRBD1. Trimming at V came to 5 bases and at J to 7 bases, leaving 2 bases not matched to a gene. Looked up from germline, CDR1 is SGHTA and CDR2 is FQGNSA. There are 12 residues in the CDR3.

This clone showed up just once. This sequence joins TRBV5-4 and TRBJ2-7; 11 nucleotides align to TRBD2. The CDR3 contains 15 residues. Germline lookup yields CDR1 SGHNT and CDR2 YYREEE (reference sequence). J was trimmed by 2 bases and V by 4 bases; bases with no gene match: 5. The CDR3 DNA reads as TGTGCCAGCAGCGCCGGGACTAGCGGCCCCTACGAGCAGTACTTC. Translating gives CASSAGTSGPYEQYF. Complete variable domain (other parts from reference TRBV5-4 and TRBJ2-7): ETGVTQSPTHLIKTRGQQVTLRCSSQSGHNTVSWYQQALGQGPQFIFQYYREEENGRGNFPPRFSGLQFPNYSSELNVNALELDDSALYLCASSAGTSGPYEQYFGPGTRLTVT.

CDR3 sequence (DNA): TGTGCCAGCTCACCGACCCAGGATAATTCACCCCTCCACTTT. Its translation is CASSPTQDNSPLHF. This chain connects TRBV18 to TRBJ1-6; D unresolved. CDR3 length equals 14 residues. The V end lost 3 bases, the J end lost 5 bases, and 8 bases lay between the germline ends. Germline V gene data show CDR1 as KGHSH and CDR2 as LQKENI.